The sequence of this T cell receptor beta chain was determined in a study of radiotherapy plus CTLA-4 blockade in lung cancer (dated by TCRdb to about 2018). With regard to the full study: Objective responses occurred in approximately 19% of enrolled patients, and roughly 30% achieved disease control.

The library came from the immunoSEQ multiplex PCR assay. Entries here come from immuneACCESS through TCRdb and include only in-frame sequences with V and J called. Some clones fail to appear in such tables; in the studies checked, an unresolved V gene covers under half of the shortfall, and the cause of the remainder is unknown. Here the sample has tens of thousands of clones; 70% to 75% occur a single time. The ten largest clonotypes hold around 9% of the sample. The CDR3 holds 15 amino acids from the cysteine to the phenylalanine. The only DNA kept is the CDR3, 45 bases in frame from the first base. The germline V gene provides CDR1 MNHEY and CDR2 SVGAGI. V and J lose 6 bases and 0 bases, and a span of 14 bases separates them. Results the study describes overall, beyond this receptor: The strongest predictors of response were reported to be early dynamic shifts in blood T cell clones along with a rise in serum interferon-beta following radiation. After treatment with radiotherapy and ipilimumab, TCR clones that originated in tumors expanded in peripheral blood.

The study tested focal radiation therapy combined with CTLA-4 blockade (ipilimumab) in patients with chemo-refractory metastatic non-small-cell lung cancer. In the case of this clone: No antigen is known for it. Per-base qualities were not stored, and no clone one base away is much larger.

This TCR came from a human donor with non-small cell lung cancer who had stable disease on radiotherapy plus ipilimumab. The sequences come from peripheral blood, collected from a patient treated with radiotherapy plus ipilimumab. Recombination linked TRBV6-5 to TRBJ1-1, with the identity of the D gene unclear. The CDR3 sequence is CASSHKGRLNTEAFF. The nucleotide sequence is TGTGCCAGCAGCCATAAAGGACGGTTGAACACTGAAGCTTTCTTT.